The text below deals with one T cell receptor (beta chain). Its antigen is not identified. This CDR3 region has 15 residues. Germline values: CDR1 ENHRY, CDR2 SYGVKD. With 3 bases removed from V and 4 bases from J, the gap between germline ends came to 15 bases. The sample originates from a study of CD8+ T cells in alopecia areata. Overall study context: At a dose of 5 to 10 mg twice daily, oral tofacitinib was given to treated patients.

Study observations and caveats: Throughout tofacitinib, many expanded lesional clones continued to persist in scalp and blood. Scalp clonality and expanded CD8+ clones among the top 100 showed significant decreases with tofacitinib.

Treatment indicated: oral pan-JAK inhibitor, 5-10 mg twice daily. Patients with alopecia areata provided lesional scalp punch biopsies as well as peripheral blood. cDNA reverse transcribed from extracted RNA served as the sequencing template. Method: immunoSEQ multiplex PCR; TCRdb's copy keeps in-frame clones and lacks some. This repertoire shows 7,400 or so clones, 64% found once; its top ten account for approximately 13%. This chain connects TRBV10-3 to TRBJ1-2, with D maybe TRBD1 (6 bases). The clonotype originates from a human donor with alopecia areata. Sequencing used skin, obtained at week 4, from a patient treated with tofacitinib. CDR3 amino acids: CAISDARGLVYGYTF. For the CDR3, the DNA is TGTGCCATCAGTGACGCCAGGGGCCTGGTCTATGGCTACACCTTC.